This entry describes one TCR beta chain. Its antigen remains unknown. The data derive from a study of TIL therapy for anti-PD-1-resistant metastatic lung cancer. The study's findings and limits: Many TIL product clones were absent from baseline tumor, suggesting clonal contraction.

The libraries were made with immunoSEQ v3. Only in-frame clones appear in the TCRdb table, and some are missing; sequencing was by immunoSEQ multiplex PCR. The sample lists over 10,000 clones, roughly three fifths occurring once. Germline CDR1 and CDR2: SQVTM and ANQGSEA. V lost 3 bases and J 2 bases, leaving 14 bases between the germline ends. This CDR3 is 14 amino acids long. The sample's time point: pre-treatment sample, taken before nivolumab and TIL therapy. The tumor samples were excised metastases, mostly pleural nodules or supraclavicular lymph nodes. This receptor was taken from a woman between 25 and 80 years old with non-small cell lung cancer. The chain links TRBV29-1 to TRBJ2-7; a weak D match, TRBD1 (6 bases). This material consisted of tumor tissue, taken at baseline. This CDR3 is CSVDGGRGTYEQYF. In DNA form, the CDR3 reads TGCAGCGTTGATGGTGGCAGGGGAACCTACGAGCAGTACTTC.